The TCR beta chain under discussion was sequenced for a study of T-cell memory formation after mild COVID-19. V was shortened by 7 bases and J by 7 bases, with 19 bases between the two germline ends. This CDR3 spans 15 amino acids. Per the germline V gene, CDR1 is SNHLY and CDR2 is FYNNEI. One entry per CDR3 protein, called by TCRdb with MiXCR from the 5' RACE reads. The sample lists about 250,000 distinct CDR3 sequences; approximately 15% were seen once. The chain uses TRBV2 and TRBJ2-2; a weak D match, TRBD2 (6 bases). The source material was PBMCs or a T cell subset sorted from them (not recorded which). The sequence was collected from an adult woman who had mild COVID-19 (a few samples of this study predate the infection). Cell type and time point are not known. CDR3 residues: CASTPGHRRGGELFF. CDR3 nucleotide sequence: TGTGCCAGCACCCCGGGTCATCGGAGGGGCGGGGAGCTGTTTTTT.